The source of this T cell receptor beta chain is a study of beta chain features in type 1 diabetes. The study, taken as a whole, reports: There was a moderate but significant shortening of TCRB CDR3s in all four CD4+ subsets of Type 1 diabetes patients.

A remark on this clone: Its antigen remains unknown.

Trimming cost V 4 bases and J 2 bases; bases outside gene matches: 9. The CDR3 contains 16 residues. Per germline, CDR1 SGHRS and CDR2 YFSETQ. What was sequenced were expressed TCRB transcripts, since all of the isolated RNA had been reverse transcribed. Profiled with immunoSEQ multiplex PCR; TCRdb holds only in-frame clones, not every one. The data hold a few hundred thousand clones, with over 9.5% observed a single time. The sequence derives from a woman aged 18 to 35 with type 1 diabetes. Sequenced material: naive CD4+ T cells from blood. V and J are TRBV5-1 and TRBJ2-3; 8 nucleotides agree with TRBD2. The DNA for the CDR3 is TGCGCCAGCAGCCAAATAGCGGGGAAGAACACAGATACGCAGTATTTT. Translation gives CASSQIAGKNTDTQYF.